The entry that follows covers one TCR beta chain sequence. This clone was counted between two and nine times. The clone's antigen remains unknown. Nothing much larger sits one base from this clone, and base qualities are not available. Library preparation was by the immunoSEQ multiplex PCR assay. For the multiplex PCR, a mixture combining 60 forward primers for TCR Vbeta segments and 13 reverse primers for TCR Jbeta segments was used. The CDR3 region of rearranged TCR beta genes was amplified from genomic DNA with a multiplex PCR assay. Amplified TCR beta libraries were sequenced as 87-base-pair reads on the Illumina HiSeq System. The authors processed their data as follows. Across the 670 or so repertoires, a later analysis counted around 80 million unique TCR beta chains, roughly 11 million of which were shared by at least two donors. Raw reads were error-corrected and collapsed into unique sequences by a nearest-neighbor algorithm in which closely related sequences were merged to remove PCR and sequencing errors. V, D and J gene segments were assigned by aligning CDR3 sequences to IMGT reference sequences. Each retained sequence needed at least a six-nucleotide match to both a V gene segment and a J gene segment. A rearrangement counted as productive if the CDR3 had no stop codons and remained in frame with V and J, and every other rearrangement counted as non-productive. CDR3 was defined by IMGT convention, running from the second conserved V-encoded cysteine to the conserved J-encoded phenylalanine. In an earlier analysis of roughly 610 of the donors, sequences lacking an unambiguous match to a single V gene segment were excluded. An earlier analysis of just under 600 of the donors called V segments functional above 56.7% productive rearrangements and segregating when the between-donor standard deviation exceeded 5%. A statistical classification framework was developed to diagnose cytomegalovirus status using the catalog of TCR beta chain sequences. V and J gene assignment, in a later analysis, came from comparing TCR nucleotide sequences with IMGT/GENE-DB human TR gene sequences. The TCRdist pipeline was used in a later analysis to assign CDR3 sequences and most-parsimonious VDJ recombination scenarios. In a later analysis, each TCR beta chain was defined by its CDR3 amino acid sequence together with its V-gene family, and reads without a unique V-gene family were excluded. In a later analysis, nearly 600 highly shared, low-generation-probability nucleotide sequences were removed to address suspected cross-contamination and a sequencing artifact. For each public chain, a later analysis derived a clonal expansion index from normalized ranks of inferred template counts within each repertoire. In a later analysis, generation probabilities were computed with a VDJ recombination model fitted to out-of-frame rearrangements, and the resulting probabilities were checked against IGoR. In a later analysis, hypergeometric tests were used to score TCR-TCR, TCR-HLA and TCR-CMV co-occurrence, with a repertoire-size bias correction applied to TCR pairs. False discovery rates were estimated in a later analysis by permuting HLA or CMV assignments 20 times. In a later analysis, co-occurring TCRs were grouped with DBSCAN, and TCRdist sequence similarity was added when clustering was performed within HLA-allele-positive subsets. For co-occurrence clustering, repertoires with fewer than 30,000 or more than 120,000 public chains were excluded, along with roughly 5 repertoires with anomalous nucleotide sharing. The table was pulled from immuneACCESS by TCRdb, which kept in-frame rearrangements only. Such tables lose some clones; where checked, under half of the loss comes from unresolved V genes, and the rest has no known cause. V, J and clone size reflect that table, while D and trimming were determined from the DNA. The sample has about 150,000 clones on record, 50% to 75% of them singletons. Clones ranked in the top ten supply approximately 6.5% of the sample.

In total, just over 650 healthy bone marrow donors made up the cohort. At the time of sampling, every cohort member was nominally healthy, though immune exposures that went unrecorded were likely present. The donor tested CMV seropositive, placing the donor among the 290 or so seropositive members of the cohort. A peripheral blood sample was collected from each donor, and TCR beta sequencing was performed on peripheral blood mononuclear cells. The Qiagen DNeasy Blood Extraction Kit was used to extract genomic DNA from the blood cell samples. The entry originates in a study of cytomegalovirus exposure and HLA in healthy donors listed by TCRdb under 2017. Turning to the overall study: According to an earlier analysis of 587 of the donors, about 170 million T cells yielded roughly 110 million unique TCR beta sequences and 276 Gb of sequence data. Four or five DR-DQ haplotypes were handled as single units for association and clustering because linkage in the cohort was strong. All discovery cohort repertoires had been generated using a single sequencing platform. To predict cytomegalovirus infection status, the study combined high-throughput TCR immunosequencing, statistical association of individual TCRs with disease status, and machine learning. The study aimed to test whether cataloging public T cell receptors could reveal signatures of past pathogen exposure. Of the roughly 400 genotyped donors, about 80% fell in the genetic ancestry cluster associated with self-reported Caucasian donors. About 280 gigabases of sequencing data and 91 million or so unique TCR sequences made up an early release that covered around 640 HLA-typed donors. HLA typing covered class I and class II loci at four-digit resolution. The number of typed donors differed by locus: 629-630 for A, B, C, DRB1 and DQB1; about 520 for DQA1; over 600 for DPA1; and 400 to 480 for DPB1. Using immunosequencing, the study profiled T cell repertoires from fewer than 700 subjects and related those repertoires to cytomegalovirus serostatus. An earlier analysis of around 580 of the donors used high-throughput TCR beta sequencing to judge whether each TCR beta V gene segment behaved as functional or pseudogenic. Donor age, sex, ethnicity and CMV serostatus were collected together with the repertoire data. Across around 400 genotyped donors of the cohort, an average of approximately 220,000 unique TCR beta nucleotide sequences per donor were sequenced, and about a sixth of those sequences were non-productive. In the later analysis, no new phenotypic data were used to find candidate immune exposures; instead, reliance was placed on TCR beta sequences and their occurrence across donors. Genome-wide SNP genotypes for about 65% of the roughly 700 donors were used in a later genetic analysis, which treated that subset as a discovery cohort. In addition to the first cohort of around 670 subjects, a separate validation cohort of approximately 130 different subjects was used. A later analysis re-examined previously published TCR beta repertoires from several hundred donors and added high-resolution HLA genotyping to investigate patterns of TCR occurrence. Beyond this particular receptor, the publication reports: Roughly uniform sequencing depth across donors was assumed in presence/absence analyses, although this assumption may not hold. An association between a missense DCLRE1C variant and V-gene and J-gene trimming of TCR beta chains was found in a later genetic analysis and replicated in an independent cohort. Cytomegalovirus status was reported to be diagnosed by the classifier with high specificity and sensitivity in both the original and validation cohorts. Immune exposure information for the cohort was limited to CMV serostatus. Across donors, most TCR sequences were observed very rarely, whereas some public TCRs were present in many individuals. A later genetic analysis reported fewer N-insertions in productive TCRs among donors in an Asian-associated ancestry cluster than the roughly 700-donor mean. A further reported finding was that TCR beta sequences accurately predicted the HLA-A and HLA-B alleles for most subjects in the first cohort. The cohort was sequenced for TCR beta chains only, and without alpha or paired-chain data the features that could be detected were limited. When HLA alleles, especially DR and DQ, strongly co-occurred, attributing TCR associations to individual alleles was difficult. A cluster of highly shared sequence variants was judged likely to be a technical artifact of the sequencing pipeline. Broadly in line with IMGT annotations, most TCR beta V segments showed up in productive rearrangements about 87% or about 30% of the time in an earlier analysis of around 550 of the donors. A later analysis reported that several top co-occurrence clusters appeared linked to parvovirus B19, influenza, CMV and Epstein-Barr virus. Correlated functional status among segregating V segments might be attributable to linkage disequilibrium, but an unknown experimental factor could not be ruled out. The authors suggested that the approach could potentially be extended to other disease states and immunological phenotypes. According to a later analysis, TCR association rates differed among HLA loci, with DRB1 alleles showing the most associated TCRs and HLA-C alleles showing the fewest. Because some donors lacked HLA typing at each locus, the association tests relied only on the typed subset. In a later analysis, most CMV-associated TCR beta chains were found to appear HLA-restricted, with HLA associations seemingly driven largely by CMV exposure. A later analysis found that HLA-associated TCR beta chains were more clonally expanded and had lower generation probabilities than equally common non-associated chains. Some IMGT-functional V segments, including TRBV6-2 and TRBV6-3, could not be distinguished by the 87-base-pair reads and were therefore excluded. A later analysis associated 16,951 TCR beta sequences with specific HLA alleles at a false discovery rate of 0.05. Because counts were too low, seventeen rarely observed V segments, including chromosome 9 orphons, were excluded from the earlier analysis of several hundred of the donors. A few of the identified cytomegalovirus-associated TCR beta chains were confirmed in vitro to be specific for cytomegalovirus antigens. In the study, around 160 TCR beta chains were listed as associated with cytomegalovirus.

Looking up the germline V gene yields CDR1 MDHEN and CDR2 SYDVKM. From V the trimming removes 6 bases and from J it removes 4 bases, while the gene matches leave 18 bases of the junction unaccounted for. The cysteine opens and the phenylalanine closes a CDR3 of 18 amino acids. Only the CDR3 part of the read is kept: 54 bases, read in frame from the first base. This clonotype was sampled from a woman aged 55-69 years in good health and CMV-seropositive. The chain was built from TRBV28 and TRBJ2-3; 8 of the junction bases match TRBD2. The sample taken for sequencing was PBMCs. The CDR3 amino acid sequence is: CASRGELAGYANPDTQYF. The DNA sequence follows: TGTGCCAGCAGGGGGGAGCTAGCGGGCTACGCCAACCCAGATACGCAGTATTTT.